The 22 T cell receptor beta chains below come from one sample, sequenced in a study of blood T cell repertoires in COVID-19. Sequenced by immunoSEQ multiplex PCR; TCRdb stores in-frame clones only, minus some. The repertoire holds about 320,000 clones, 85% to 95% seen once, with about 4% in the top ten. Sequenced sample: PBMCs or T cells enriched from blood (not recorded which). These TCRs come from a woman aged 25 to 39 who had been exposed to COVID-19.

The V gene is TRBV18, the J gene TRBJ2-1; perhaps TRBD2 as D (7 bases). Per the germline V gene, CDR1 is KGHSH and CDR2 is LQKENI. The germline V and J ends were trimmed by 0 bases and 7 bases, with 10 bases remaining between them. This CDR3 spans 14 amino acids. CDR3 loop: CASSPPGGQNEQFF. The CDR3 bases are TGTGCCAGCTCACCACCGGGGGGGCAGAATGAGCAGTTCTTC.

This clone was seen a single time. This sequence joins TRBV7-3 and TRBJ2-1, with a weak D call TRBD1 (5 bases). The CDR3 has 15 residues. Trimming shortened V by 4 bases and J by 0 bases, and 10 bases separated the two germline ends. Germline assignment: CDR1 SGHTA and CDR2 FQGTGA. CDR3 sequence (DNA): TGTGCCAGCAGCTCCGACAGTTTCTCCTACAATGAGCAGTTCTTC. Protein: CASSSDSFSYNEQFF.

The CDR3 is CASSYSGTGGAETQYF. The DNA of the CDR3 is TGTGCCAGCAGTTACTCCGGGACAGGGGGCGCCGAGACCCAGTACTTC. The chain recombines TRBV6-5 with TRBJ2-5; 12 bases are a match to TRBD1. The V segment lost 0 bases and the J segment 5 bases; nucleotides outside the gene matches: 4. The germline V gene encodes CDR1 MNHEY and CDR2 SVGAGI. The CDR3 is made up of 16 amino acids.

This chain joins TRBV5-1 and TRBJ1-2; D gene uncertain. The CDR3 length is 13 residues. The ends were cut back, 0 bases at V and 3 bases at J, with 6 bases in the middle. Germline V gene data show CDR1 as SGHRS and CDR2 as YFSETQ. CDR3 in amino acids: CASSLDNDYGYTF. CDR3 bases: TGCGCCAGCAGCTTGGACAACGACTATGGCTACACCTTC.

The chain recombines TRBV30 with TRBJ1-5; D possibly corresponds to TRBD1 (6 bases). CDR3 length equals 14 residues. Germline V gene lookup returns CDR1 GTSNPN and CDR2 SVGIG (reference sequence). The V gene lost 4 bases and the J gene lost 0 bases, with 10 bases spanning the gap. The chain's CDR3 is CAWMGHLSNQPQHF. CDR3 in DNA: TGTGCCTGGATGGGACACCTTAGCAATCAGCCCCAGCATTTT.

The chain is built from TRBV2 and TRBJ2-5; 7 nucleotides agree with TRBD2. The junction had 14 bases not matched to a gene; V was cut back by 11 bases and J by 5 bases. CDR1 is SNHLY, CDR2 FYNNEI, per germline. The CDR3 has 14 amino acids. The CDR3 DNA sequence: TGTGCCGCCCGGACTAGTTCGACGCTGGAGACCCAGTACTTC. Amino acids: CAARTSSTLETQYF. Variable domain in full (rest from reference TRBV2 and TRBJ2-5): EPEVTQTPSHQVTQMGQEVILRCVPISNHLYFYWYRQILGQKVEFLVSFYNNEISEKSEIFDDQFSVERPDGSNFTLKIRSTKLEDSAMYFCAARTSSTLETQYFGPGTRLLVL.

The chain combines TRBV27 with TRBJ1-5; 9 bases fit TRBD1. The V and J ends lost 6 bases and 5 bases, in that order; junction bases with no gene match: 8. This CDR3 is built from 15 residues. Germline CDR1 MNHEY, CDR2 SMNVEV (reference sequence). CDR3 in amino acids: CASSHAGTGYQPQHF. The CDR3 nucleotides are TGTGCCAGCAGCCATGCAGGGACAGGGTATCAGCCCCAGCATTTT.

V gene TRBV18 combines with J gene TRBJ1-1, with 9 nucleotides matching TRBD1. Germline lookup yields CDR1 KGHSH and CDR2 LQKENI. After removal of 6 bases from V and 6 bases from J, the junction contained 11 bases not matched to a gene. The CDR3 length is 15 residues. The CDR3 nucleotides are TGTGCCAGCTCCCTCGGACAGGGGACGTTGGCTGAAGCTTTCTTT. As protein: CASSLGQGTLAEAFF. The full variable domain, its missing parts supplied by reference TRBV18 and TRBJ1-1, is NAGVMQNPRHLVRRRGQEARLRCSPMKGHSHVYWYRQLPEEGLKFMVYLQKENIIDESGMPKERFSAEFPKEGPSILRIQQVVRGDSAAYFCASSLGQGTLAEAFFGQGTRLTVV.

The genes are TRBV5-5 and TRBJ1-5; TRBD1 is a possible D gene (6 bases). V was cut by 0 bases and J by 3 bases, with 16 bases left in between. Germline CDR1 SGHKS, CDR2 YYEKEE (reference sequence). CDR3 length equals 17 residues. The CDR3 DNA follows: TGTGCCAGCAGCTTGGGAACAGGGAACAGCCTCAATCAGCCCCAGCATTTT. It yields the protein CASSLGTGNSLNQPQHF.

The chain employs TRBV6-5 and TRBJ1-2, with D hard to call. Trimming pared 0 bases from V and 8 bases from J, leaving 16 bases between. The germline gives CDR1 MNHEY, CDR2 SVGAGI. CDR3 length: 15 residues. The CDR3 region is CASSYSRASPGGYTF. The CDR3 bases are TGTGCCAGCAGTTACTCCCGGGCCAGTCCGGGAGGCTACACCTTC.

The rearrangement links TRBV7-8 to TRBJ2-7; 9 bases are shared with TRBD1. Per germline, CDR1 SGHVS and CDR2 FQNEAQ. V was pared by 4 bases and J by 1 base, with 5 bases of the junction left unmatched. This CDR3 comprises 15 residues. In DNA form, the CDR3 reads TGTGCCAGCAGCTCCTGGACAGGGGATTCCTACGAGCAGTACTTC. Translating gives CASSSWTGDSYEQYF.

This chain links TRBV3-1 (or the pseudogene TRBV3-2) with TRBJ1-2; D is unresolved. The CDR3 length is 14 residues. Per germline, CDR1 LGHDT and CDR2 YNNKEL (reference sequence). V lost 3 bases and J lost 6, with 14 bases in between. CDR3 sequence (DNA): TGTGCCAGCAGCCACCGCGACCTAACAGATGGCTACACCTTC. It yields the protein CASSHRDLTDGYTF.

This clone was recorded only once. The CDR3 nucleotides read TGTGCCAGCAGCCCATTCGACAGGCCCACAACTGAAGCTTTCTTT. Translation: CASSPFDRPTTEAFF. The chain recombines TRBV7-2 with TRBJ1-1, with D perhaps TRBD1 (6 bases). Germline lookup yields CDR1 SGHTA and CDR2 FQGNSA. V dropped 5 bases and J dropped 5 bases, with 18 bases sitting between them. This CDR3 contains 15 residues. Full variable domain (rest looked up from reference TRBV7-2 and TRBJ1-1): GAGVSQSPSNKVTEKGKDVELRCDPISGHTALYWYRQSLGQGLEFLIYFQGNSAPDKSGLPSDRFSAERTGGSVSTLTIQRTQQEDSAVYLCASSPFDRPTTEAFFGQGTRLTVV.

This clone has only one observation. The V call is TRBV7-3, the J call TRBJ1-1, with D hard to call. Per germline, CDR1 SGHTA and CDR2 FQGTGA. This CDR3 contains 14 residues. Trimming took off 5 bases at V and 3 bases at J, with 13 bases between the two ends. CDR3: CASSPPGKHTEAFF. The CDR3 bases are TGTGCCAGCAGCCCCCCCGGTAAGCACACTGAAGCTTTCTTT. Supplemented by reference TRBV7-3 and TRBJ1-1, the full variable domain reads GAGVSQTPSNKVTEKGKYVELRCDPISGHTALYWYRQSLGQGPEFLIYFQGTGAADDSGLPNDRFFAVRPEGSVSTLKIQRTERGDSAVYLCASSPPGKHTEAFFGQGTRLTVV.

The rearrangement uses TRBV7-6 and TRBJ1-2; no clear D. The CDR3 runs to 11 residues. Germline V gene lookup returns CDR1 SGHVS and CDR2 FNYEAQ. Trimming pared 1 base from V and 7 bases from J, leaving 4 bases between. CDR3: CASSLELGYTF. CDR3 nucleotide sequence: TGTGCCAGCAGCTTAGAACTTGGCTACACCTTC.

The chain links TRBV5-1 to TRBJ2-1; a possible D gene is TRBD2 (6 bases). CDR1 SGHRS and CDR2 YFSETQ come from the germline V gene. The CDR3 extends over 16 amino acids. The V and J ends lost 1 base and 2 bases respectively, with 13 bases between them. The DNA for the CDR3 is TGCGCCAGCAGCTTGACCTGGGGAGGCGCCTACAATGAGCAGTTCTTC. It translates to CASSLTWGGAYNEQFF.

The rearrangement uses TRBV18 and TRBJ1-5, with TRBD1 as a possible D gene (6 bases). The CDR3 has 15 amino acids. The V gene's germline CDR1 is KGHSH and CDR2 LQKENI. The V gene lost 4 bases and the J gene lost 7 bases, with 17 bases spanning the gap. The CDR3 here is CASSLPQGRRQPQHF. The CDR3, as DNA: TGTGCCAGCTCACTCCCTCAGGGGCGGCGACAGCCCCAGCATTTT.

The rearrangement joins TRBV7-9 to TRBJ1-4; D perhaps matches TRBD1 (6 bases). The CDR3 runs 16 residues. Germline lookup yields CDR1 SEHNR and CDR2 FQNEAQ (reference sequence). Trimming pared 5 bases from V and 4 bases from J, leaving 17 bases between. The CDR3 spells CASSPRLQGVNEKLFF. For the CDR3, the DNA is TGTGCCAGCAGCCCGAGACTACAGGGAGTTAATGAAAAACTGTTTTTT.

The V and J genes are TRBV27 and TRBJ2-2; 9 bases agree with TRBD2. This CDR3 is built from 15 residues. The V segment lost 5 bases and the J segment 6 bases; nucleotides outside the gene matches: 7. Germline V lookup: CDR1 MNHEY, CDR2 SMNVEV (reference sequence). CDR3 amino acids: CASSKTGTSPGELFF. CDR3 sequence (DNA): TGTGCCAGCAGTAAAACCGGGACTAGCCCCGGGGAGCTGTTTTTT.

This sequence joins TRBV27 and TRBJ1-2; D is uncertain. Trimming took 0 bases from V and 4 from J, leaving 15 bases between them. This CDR3 is 16 amino acids long. The V gene's germline CDR1 is MNHEY and CDR2 SMNVEV (reference sequence). The CDR3 loop reads CASSLSWGARIYGYTF. In DNA form, the CDR3 reads TGTGCCAGCAGTTTATCGTGGGGAGCTCGGATCTATGGCTACACCTTC.

CDR3 nucleotide sequence: TGTGCCAGCAGTCGGACTAGCGGGGGCCTAAGCGTTCACGAGCAGTACTTC. Translation gives CASSRTSGGLSVHEQYF. The rearrangement joins TRBV7-2 to TRBJ2-7; TRBD2 matches at 13 bases. The V and J ends lost 6 bases and 5 bases, in that order; junction bases with no gene match: 13. There are 17 residues in the CDR3. CDR1 SGHTA and CDR2 FQGNSA come from the germline V gene.

The chain joins TRBV5-6 to TRBJ1-6, with D possibly matching TRBD1 (6 bases). This CDR3 has 15 residues. CDR1 SGHDT and CDR2 YYEEEE come from the germline V gene. V lost 4 bases to trimming and J lost 9 bases, with 17 bases between them. The CDR3 protein is CASSHRGGRISPLHF. The DNA for the CDR3 is TGTGCCAGCAGCCACCGGGGGGGGCGGATTTCACCCCTCCACTTT.